The 4 T cell receptor beta chains given below trace back to one sample, sequenced in a study of molecular identifiers for immune sequencing clone quantification. TCRdb processed the PCR reads anew with MiXCR; each CDR3 protein has one entry. The sample includes 85,000 to 90,000 distinct CDR3 sequences, about 20% of them seen just once. Source material: naive CD8+ T cells from blood, with Jurkat cell RNA spiked in. Described subset: FACS-sorted CD8+CD4-CCR7+CD45RA+ naive T cells. These receptors were obtained from a human donor in good health. Some libraries in this study had Jurkat cell RNA spiked in.

This clonotype occurred many times. The gene calls are TRBV12-3 or TRBV12-4 and TRBJ1-2, with TRBD1 as a possible D gene (6 bases). CDR3 length: 13 amino acids. Trimming cost V 6 bases and J 4 bases, with 12 bases left between them. CDR3 region: CASSTQGFYGYTF. The CDR3 bases are TGTGCCAGCAGCACACAGGGATTCTATGGCTACACCTTC.

This clonotype was seen at least ten times. The V and J genes are TRBV2 and TRBJ2-6; D remains ambiguous. The V gene's germline CDR1 is SNHLY and CDR2 FYNNEI. The CDR3 runs to 13 residues. Trimming took 7 bases from V and 1 from J, leaving 5 bases between them. CDR3 nucleotide sequence: TGTGCCAGCACCCAGTCTGGGGCCAACGTCCTGACTTTC. The encoded protein is CASTQSGANVLTF.

The sample holds many counts of this clonotype. This chain connects TRBV4-1 to TRBJ2-5; TRBD2 is a possible D gene (6 bases). The germline CDR1 and CDR2 sequences are MGHRA and YSYEKL. The CDR3 loop spans 15 amino acids. Trimming stripped 0 bases from V and 7 bases from J, with 15 bases between. Here the CDR3 DNA reads TGCGCCAGCAGCCAAGAGGTGACTAGTATATGGACCCAGTACTTC. Its translation: CASSQEVTSIWTQYF.

The V call is TRBV10-3, the J call TRBJ2-1; maybe TRBD2 (5 bases). Trimming left V 2 bases short and J 5 bases short, with 16 bases between. The CDR3 covers 16 residues. CDR1 is ENHRY and CDR2 is SYGVKD in the germline V gene. The CDR3 nucleotides read TGTGCCATCAGTGAGACCGGGATCGCTGTTAACAATGAGCAGTTCTTC. This codes for CAISETGIAVNNEQFF.